The 21 T cell receptor beta chains presented below share a single source sample, sequenced in a study of shared clonotypes between healthy human individuals. In the naive CD8 group, cells lacked CD45RO and were positively selected for CCR7, so terminally differentiated effector memory CD45RA+ cells were left out. Profiling relied on immunoSEQ multiplex PCR, and the TCRdb table lists in-frame clones only, not all of them. The sample has about 700,000 clones; about 91% are singletons. The sequencing input was naive CD8+ T cells sorted from blood. These receptor sequences come from a man younger than 45 in good health.

The chain is built from TRBV7-9 and TRBJ2-1; D is perhaps TRBD2 (6 bases). CDR3 length: 14 residues. V shed 0 bases and J shed 6 bases, with 9 bases lying between them. Germline CDR1 is SEHNR and CDR2 is FQNEAQ (reference sequence). The CDR3 protein is CASSLAGRVNEQFF. In nucleotides, the CDR3 is TGTGCCAGCAGCTTAGCCGGGAGAGTCAATGAGCAGTTCTTC.

The chain recombines TRBV2 with TRBJ2-7, with D perhaps being TRBD1 or TRBD2 (6 bases each). The CDR3 runs 15 residues. V lost 8 bases and J 2 bases, leaving 19 bases between the germline ends. The germline gives CDR1 SNHLY, CDR2 FYNNEI. The CDR3 region is CASLPGWRGAYEQYF. The CDR3 nucleotides read TGTGCCAGCTTACCGGGATGGAGGGGGGCCTACGAGCAGTACTTC.

This rearrangement joins TRBV7-3 to TRBJ2-1; D is uncertain. In germline, CDR1 is SGHTA, CDR2 FQGTGA. The CDR3 is 16 residues long. V lost 1 base and J lost 8, with 18 bases in between. Here the CDR3 DNA reads TGTGCCAGCAGCTTAATCCGCCGGTCTGGGTCGGATGAGCAGTTCTTC. This gives the protein CASSLIRRSGSDEQFF.

V usage is TRBV7-3 and J usage is TRBJ2-1; tentative D call: TRBD2 (5 bases). The CDR3 is 14 amino acids. The V gene lost 5 bases and the J gene lost 3 bases, with 11 bases spanning the gap. CDR1 and CDR2 (germline): SGHTA, FQGTGA. CDR3 sequence: CASSPTADYNEQFF. DNA of the CDR3: TGTGCCAGCAGCCCAACAGCGGACTACAATGAGCAGTTCTTC.

The chain joins TRBV2 to TRBJ1-2; D uncertain. The CDR3 consists of 14 residues. The germline V gene encodes CDR1 SNHLY and CDR2 FYNNEI. V was trimmed by 2 bases and J by 6 bases, leaving 13 bases between them. For the CDR3, the DNA is TGTGCCAGCAGTGAACTCCAGGATTGGGATGGCTACACCTTC. Translating it yields CASSELQDWDGYTF.

The genes are TRBV7-6 and TRBJ2-7; D gene uncertain. V gave up 5 bases and J gave up 1 base, with 15 bases separating them. The CDR3 runs 15 residues. CDR1 is SGHVS and CDR2 is FNYEAQ in the germline V gene. CDR3 sequence reads: CASSRLASASYEQYF. The CDR3, as DNA: TGTGCCAGCAGCCGTCTCGCCTCAGCGTCCTACGAGCAGTACTTC.

The rearrangement links TRBV6-4 to TRBJ1-1, with a tentative D call TRBD1 (6 bases). V shed 0 bases and J shed 9 bases, with 20 bases lying between them. Per germline, CDR1 MRHNA and CDR2 SNTAGT. This CDR3 is built from 16 residues. The CDR3 here is CASSDSGAGGSWQAFF. Written as DNA, the CDR3 is TGTGCCAGCAGTGACTCGGGGGCCGGTGGTAGTTGGCAAGCTTTCTTT.

The chain couples TRBV4-1 to TRBJ2-7, with TRBD1 matching over 7 bases. Germline CDR1 and CDR2: MGHRA and YSYEKL. V gave up 0 bases and J gave up 0 bases; unmatched junction bases: 5. The CDR3 contains 16 residues. This CDR3 reads CASSQEWDRRSYEQYF. The CDR3 DNA is TGCGCCAGCAGCCAAGAATGGGACAGACGCTCCTACGAGCAGTACTTC.

The rearrangement uses TRBV27 and TRBJ2-7; the D is unclear. The CDR3 is made up of 13 amino acids. CDR1 MNHEY and CDR2 SMNVEV come from the germline V gene (reference sequence). Trimming left V 3 bases short and J 0 bases short, with 6 bases between. The CDR3 DNA reads as TGTGCCAGCAGTTTCGTAAACTCCTACGAGCAGTACTTC. It encodes CASSFVNSYEQYF.

This clone was seen only once. The chain is built from TRBV25-1 and TRBJ2-7, with D maybe TRBD1 (6 bases). The CDR3 covers 14 residues. V lost 5 bases and J lost 1, with 12 bases in between. Germline V gene lookup returns CDR1 MGHDK and CDR2 SYGVNS. This CDR3 is CASSRRDTSYEQYF. The CDR3 DNA reads as TGTGCCAGCAGTCGCCGGGACACATCCTACGAGCAGTACTTC.

A few counts support this clone. This chain connects TRBV5-6 to TRBJ2-7, with a tentative D call TRBD2 (5 bases). The CDR3 loop spans 14 amino acids. V was clipped by 4 bases and J by 1 base, with 12 bases between them. From germline, CDR1 is SGHDT and CDR2 YYEEEE. CDR3 sequence reads: CASSPGRLSYEQYF. The CDR3, as DNA: TGTGCCAGCAGCCCGGGAAGGCTTTCCTACGAGCAGTACTTC.

The chain employs TRBV19 and TRBJ2-7; TRBD2 agrees at 10 bases. With V trimmed by 2 bases and J by 6 bases, 4 bases remained unmatched. The CDR3 covers 14 residues. CDR1 and CDR2 from the germline V gene are LNHDA and SQIVND (reference sequence). CDR3 bases: TGTGCCAGTAGTATACGAGCGGGAGGGATCGAGCAGTACTTC. As protein: CASSIRAGGIEQYF.

CDR3 in amino acids: CASSDPLRERNTGELFF. The CDR3 DNA follows: TGTGCCAGCAGCGACCCTTTACGGGAGCGGAACACCGGGGAGCTGTTTTTT. This rearrangement joins TRBV9 to TRBJ2-2; a weak D match, TRBD2 (6 bases). This CDR3 contains 17 residues. Trimming stripped 3 bases from V and 1 base from J, with 16 bases between. The germline V gene has CDR1 SGDLS and CDR2 YYNGEE.

Details on this clone: This specimen includes other DNA sequences encoding the same CDR3. The gene calls are TRBV11-2 and TRBJ2-7, with TRBD1 matching over 7 bases. The CDR3 has 14 amino acids. The V segment lost 1 base and the J segment 2 bases; nucleotides outside the gene matches: 2. The germline V gene has CDR1 SGHAT and CDR2 FQNNGV. CDR3 in amino acids: CASSLGDRAYEQYF. The CDR3 region has the DNA TGTGCCAGCAGCTTAGGTGACAGGGCCTACGAGCAGTACTTC.

This chain uses TRBV5-1 with TRBJ2-5; TRBD2 matches at 10 bases. V shed 5 bases, J shed 5 bases, and the junction held 6 bases outside the gene matches. There are 14 residues in the CDR3. CDR1 is SGHRS, CDR2 YFSETQ, per germline. CDR3 in DNA: TGCGCCAGCAGTGCGCCTAGCGGGAGTGAGACCCAGTACTTC. This translates into CASSAPSGSETQYF.

This sequence joins TRBV7-9 and TRBJ2-5, with a possible D match to TRBD1 (6 bases). V was pared by 5 bases and J by 2 bases, with 12 bases between. The CDR3 has 14 residues. Germline V lookup: CDR1 SEHNR, CDR2 FQNEAQ (reference sequence). In nucleotides, the CDR3 is TGTGCCAGCAGCCCGGACAGAGAACAAGAGACCCAGTACTTC. It yields the protein CASSPDREQETQYF.

The chain couples TRBV7-9 to TRBJ2-3; no clear D gene. Germline CDR1 reads SEHNR; CDR2 reads FQNEAQ (reference sequence). Trimming took off 5 bases at V and 2 bases at J, with 17 bases between the two ends. This CDR3 is built from 16 residues. The CDR3 region is CASSRVEGPSTDTQYF. In nucleotides, the CDR3 is TGTGCCAGCAGCAGAGTAGAAGGGCCTTCCACAGATACGCAGTATTTT.

The genes are TRBV7-2 and TRBJ2-1; 14 nucleotides agree with TRBD2. This CDR3 has 16 amino acids. After removal of 1 base from V and 6 bases from J, the junction contained 2 bases not matched to a gene. CDR1 is SGHTA and CDR2 is FQGNSA in the germline V gene. The CDR3 region has the DNA TGTGCCAGCAGCTTAGGGGGACTAGCGGGAGTCAATGAGCAGTTCTTC. Protein product: CASSLGGLAGVNEQFF.

The chain recombines TRBV4-1 with TRBJ1-1, with no clear D. This CDR3 has 15 amino acids. The V end was cut by 1 base, the J end by 0 bases, with 9 bases between. Germline CDR1 is MGHRA and CDR2 is YSYEKL. As DNA, the CDR3 is TGCGCCAGCAGCCAAGGGTCAGGAATGAACACTGAAGCTTTCTTT. Protein product: CASSQGSGMNTEAFF.

The chain joins TRBV5-1 to TRBJ2-7, with 10 bases fitting TRBD1. The CDR3 loop spans 15 amino acids. The junction had 6 bases not matched to a gene; V was cut back by 2 bases and J by 4 bases. Germline lookup yields CDR1 SGHRS and CDR2 YFSETQ. This CDR3 reads CASSFGTGDEYEQYF. CDR3 nucleotides: TGCGCCAGCAGCTTTGGGACAGGGGATGAATACGAGCAGTACTTC.

The rearrangement links TRBV29-1 to TRBJ2-3; D is undetermined. V lost 7 bases, J lost 7 bases, and 9 bases lay in between. CDR1 SQVTM and CDR2 ANQGSEA come from the germline V gene. This CDR3 contains 10 residues. Here the CDR3 DNA reads TGCAGCGCCTCCCCGAATACGCAGTATTTT. Amino acid sequence: CSASPNTQYF.